This T cell receptor beta chain was captured by sequencing in a study of blood T cell repertoires in COVID-19. In the study overall: In each case, the material was cDNA or gDNA derived from T cells, B-cell-depleted T cells, or PBMCs.

Per germline, CDR1 MDHEN and CDR2 SYDVKM. The CDR3 has 16 amino acids. Trimming left V 5 bases short and J 8 bases short, with 21 bases between. Only in-frame clones appear in the TCRdb table, and some are missing; sequencing was by immunoSEQ multiplex PCR. Found here are 200,000 to 250,000 clones, roughly nine tenths of them singletons; the top ten hold 3% to 3.5%. The participants were between about 18 and 90 years old and came from roughly 24 US areas. J is TRBJ1-4 and V is TRBV28, with D maybe TRBD1 (6 bases). The sequencing input was PBMCs or T cells enriched from blood (not recorded which). The clonotype originates from a woman between 18 and 29 years old in a cohort exposed to, infected with or recovered from COVID-19 (not recorded which). CDR3 in amino acids: CASSEAGGRGGEKLFF. CDR3 nucleotide sequence: TGTGCCAGCAGTGAGGCCGGGGGGCGCGGTGGAGAAAAACTGTTTTTT.